This TCR beta chain is from a study of T-cell reconstitution after alpha-beta-depleted transplantation in children. TCRbeta library preparation incorporated unique molecular identifiers. TCRdb analysed the PCR reads with MiXCR anew, one entry per CDR3 protein. Counted here are 200,000 to 300,000 distinct CDR3 sequences, around 11% occurring once; the ten biggest clones make up roughly 2.8%. There are a few counts of this clonotype. The sample in question was PBMCs from the stem cell graft donor, obtained from the stem cell graft. This TCR derives from a human donor who donated a stem cell graft to a child with acute lymphoblastic leukemia.

DNA of the CDR3: TGTGCCAGCAGCTTTAGCGGGGGGCGGCAGCCCCAGCATTTT. As protein: CASSFSGGRQPQHF. This chain joins TRBV7-2 and TRBJ1-5, with D perhaps matching TRBD1 (6 bases). This CDR3 spans 14 amino acids. Germline V gives CDR1 SGHTA, CDR2 FQGNSA. V was trimmed by 3 bases and J by 7 bases, leaving 13 bases between them.